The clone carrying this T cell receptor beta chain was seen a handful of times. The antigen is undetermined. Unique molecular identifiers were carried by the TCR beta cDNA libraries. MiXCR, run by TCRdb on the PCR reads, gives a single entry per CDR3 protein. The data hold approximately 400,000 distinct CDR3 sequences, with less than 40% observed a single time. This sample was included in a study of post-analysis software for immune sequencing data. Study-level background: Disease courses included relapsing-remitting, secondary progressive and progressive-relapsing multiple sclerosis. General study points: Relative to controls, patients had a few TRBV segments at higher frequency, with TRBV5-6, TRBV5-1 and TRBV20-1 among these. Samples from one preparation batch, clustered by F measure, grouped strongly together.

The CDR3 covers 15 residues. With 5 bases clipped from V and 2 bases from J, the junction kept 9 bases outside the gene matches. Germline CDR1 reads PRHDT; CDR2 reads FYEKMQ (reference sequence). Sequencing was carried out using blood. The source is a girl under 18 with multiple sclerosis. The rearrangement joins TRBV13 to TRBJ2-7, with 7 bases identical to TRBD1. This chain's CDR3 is CASSDATGTAYEQYF. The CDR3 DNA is TGTGCCAGCAGCGATGCAACCGGGACAGCCTACGAGCAGTACTTC.